What follows describes a single TCR beta chain. The method was immunoSEQ multiplex PCR; TCRdb's version includes in-frame clones alone and lacks a portion of them. Of approximately 110,000 clones listed, 80% to 95% are singletons. The data were obtained in a study of T cell changes during pregnancy in multiple sclerosis. V lost 1 base and J 11 bases, leaving 12 bases between the germline ends. This CDR3 is built from 13 residues. In germline, CDR1 is SNHLY, CDR2 FYNNEI. The rearrangement joins TRBV2 to TRBJ1-5; the D gene is possibly TRBD1 (5 bases). This specimen consisted of peripheral blood, obtained after pregnancy. The sequence came from a female donor with multiple sclerosis, enrolled in a pregnancy study. The CDR3 sequence: CASSEGGRVAQHF. For the CDR3, the DNA is TGTGCCAGCAGTGAAGGGGGCAGGGTAGCCCAGCATTTT.